These T cell receptor beta chains were read from a single sample in a study of cytomegalovirus exposure and HLA in healthy donors. Using immunoSEQ multiplex PCR, the repertoire was profiled, and TCRdb retains in-frame clones only, with some absent. The sample lists about 150,000 clones; 60% to 80% were seen once. The source material was PBMCs. Source of these receptors: a woman between 25 and 40 years old in good health and CMV-seronegative. The CDR3 runs from the conserved cysteine through the conserved F or W.

TRBV7-3	TRBJ1-1	CASSLSGALNTEAFF
TRBV19	TRBJ1-1	CASSIKGPIEAFF
TRBV5-1	TRBJ1-1	CASSLSSVTEAFF
TRBV5-6	TRBJ2-7	CASSSGGTGGYEQYF
TRBV10-2	TRBJ2-2	CASSVDRGMGTGELFF
TRBV15	TRBJ1-1	CATSRSGTGNTEAFF
TRBV6-1	TRBJ1-2	CAIQGGGYTF
TRBV6-5	TRBJ2-3	CASHTSTDTQYF
TRBV9	TRBJ2-3	CASSPRTSGGTDTQYF
TRBV7-9	TRBJ2-1	CASSDTRQGLYNEQFF
TRBV7-2	TRBJ2-5	CASSLGRGWETQYF
TRBV27	TRBJ2-7	CASSLYTGSKVFYEQYF
TRBV5-1	TRBJ2-1	CASSLLSSYNEQFF
TRBV6-1	TRBJ2-5	CASSEKRGTQYF
TRBV2	TRBJ2-3	CASRASGETRTQYF
TRBV11-2	TRBJ2-5	CASSLDDRGYETQYF
TRBV9	TRBJ2-1	CASSGPFRAGGYNEQFF
TRBV4-1	TRBJ2-1	CASSQGSVKFF
TRBV28	TRBJ1-1	CASRSRDRLTEAFF
TRBV30	TRBJ1-5	CAWSSQGNQPQHF
TRBV6-1	TRBJ2-4	CASRDRGRNIQYF
TRBV19	TRBJ1-2	CASSFWEGPTNYYGYTF
TRBV7-3	TRBJ2-1	CASSLSPADPYNEQFF
TRBV9	TRBJ2-6	CASSVSYSGAGANVLTF
TRBV18	TRBJ1-1	CASSQFQGEAFF
TRBV6-5	TRBJ1-4	CASSSDRTTNEKLFF
TRBV11-2	TRBJ2-5	CASRRLAGQEETQYF
TRBV2	TRBJ2-1	CASAGQVQINEQFF
TRBV6-1	TRBJ2-5	CASIGGATQETQYF
TRBV7-2	TRBJ2-1	CASSLWTGPYNEQFF
TRBV7-2	TRBJ1-5	CASRAGGAGINQPQHF
TRBV27	TRBJ2-7	CASRDAGTGGYEQYF
TRBV19	TRBJ1-5	CASSTDNRPNQPQHF
TRBV6-5	TRBJ1-2	CASRGDSYGYTF
TRBV7-3	TRBJ2-7	CASSLNPGGEQYF
TRBV5-1	TRBJ2-7	CASSPVQLAISEQYF
TRBV5-1	TRBJ2-5	CASSLTEPGETQYF
TRBV5-8	TRBJ1-1	CASSVRGENTEAFF
TRBV7-2	TRBJ1-2	CASSLALEGYTF
TRBV7-8	TRBJ1-2	CASSDAGTIYGYTF
TRBV6-6	TRBJ1-3	CASSYEGDPGNTIYF
TRBV6-5	TRBJ1-5	CASSYQINQPQHF
TRBV7-3	TRBJ2-1	CASSLRLAGGNEQFF
TRBV6-1	TRBJ2-7	CASSEARYEQYF
TRBV11-2	TRBJ2-5	CASSPSPGQRAIPGTQYF
TRBV10-2	TRBJ1-1	CASSDVTGYDTEAFF
TRBV7-6	TRBJ1-1	CASSSDRVRDTEAFF
TRBV9	TRBJ2-3	CASSVGAGASTDTQYF
TRBV4-1	TRBJ2-7	CASSQATGVSYEQYF
TRBV5-4	TRBJ2-1	CASSLGTSGGNNEQFF
TRBV2	TRBJ1-2	CASSDLGTEGYGYTF